This T cell receptor beta chain appears in the sequencing data of a study of blood T cell repertoires in COVID-19. About the study: Samples representing acute and convalescent COVID-19 were sourced from the United States, Italy and Spain. The cDNA or gDNA used as material had been derived from T cells, B-cell-depleted T cells, or PBMCs.

As handled by the study authors: Estimation of nucleated cell counts relied on the amplification of reference gene primers. The protocol was immunoSEQ multiplex PCR, while the TCRdb copy is restricted to in-frame clones and leaves out a portion. Clonal size and the V and J genes are those of that table, whereas D and trimming came from the DNA. The data contain around 140,000 clones, around 82% of them singletons. The CDR3 runs 15 residues. The V and J ends lost 5 bases and 3 bases respectively, with 14 bases between them. CDR1 SGHTA and CDR2 FQGTGA come from the germline V gene. The chain has TRBV7-3 and TRBJ2-1; possibly TRBD2 for D (6 bases). Sequenced sample: peripheral blood. This clonotype was obtained from a human donor in a cohort sampled during active COVID-19. CDR3 bases: TGTGCCAGCAGCGCCGGAGGGGCCATCTACAATGAGCAGTTCTTC. This encodes CASSAGGAIYNEQFF. Using reference TRBV7-3 and TRBJ2-1 for the parts outside the CDR3, the full variable domain is GAGVSQTPSNKVTEKGKYVELRCDPISGHTALYWYRQSLGQGPEFLIYFQGTGAADDSGLPNDRFFAVRPEGSVSTLKIQRTERGDSAVYLCASSAGGAIYNEQFFGPGTRLTVL.